This T cell receptor beta chain came from a study of identical twins. On this clonotype itself: The antigen remains unidentified.

There are 14 residues in the CDR3. V dropped 2 bases and J dropped 5 bases, with 11 bases sitting between them. Germline V CDR1 and CDR2: SNHLY, FYNNEI. TCRdb recomputed calls from the 5' RACE reads with MiXCR, one row per CDR3 protein. The data show under 800,000 distinct CDR3 sequences, with around 21% seen just once and around 4.5% held by the top ten. Overall study results and limits: Twin-shared out-of-frame alpha sequences showed excess low generation probability.

These data also formed part of another study, on T cells expressing NK-cell markers.

This TCR was sampled from a woman aged 18-29 years in good health. The sample taken for sequencing was PBMCs. The gene calls are TRBV2 and TRBJ2-3; D might be TRBD2 (5 bases). CDR3 in DNA: TGTGCCAGCAGTGAACGCGGGCCCGGAGATACGCAGTATTTT. Residues: CASSERGPGDTQYF.